This TCR beta chain stems from a study of immune cell composition in non-small cell lung cancer (dated by TCRdb to about 2017). Concerning the study at large: Histologic subtype, mostly lung adenocarcinoma or squamous cell carcinoma, was determined with H&E together with p63, CK5, Napsin A and TTF-1 immunohistochemistry. TCR-beta sequencing (Adaptive Biotechnologies) was performed on about 37 paired NSCLC tumour and non-adjacent lung specimens plus 26 tumour-only specimens. Supplementary cohort #1, around 10 lung adenocarcinoma cases, had paired tumour/lung TCR-beta sequencing and TIL populations generated to assess tumour reactivity. The subtype comparisons left out several tumour specimens with TCR-beta data because those specimens were rare histological subtypes. What the authors observed across the whole study: Tumour-associated clones >0.5% occurred in nearly half of NSCLC cases: over 30% of adenocarcinomas versus about 80% of squamous carcinomas. Lung squamous cell carcinoma tumours had significantly higher Top 10 clone scores and productive clonality than lung adenocarcinoma tumours. No significant correlation was found between smoking pack-years and tumour TCR-beta clonality. In around ten adenocarcinoma cases, a strong correlation was found between maximal tumour-associated clone frequency and TIL tumour reactivity, whereas no such correlation was found between overall clonality and TIL tumour reactivity. Only around ten cases were included in the reactivity cohort, and sequence sharing between tumour-reactive clones and the dominant in vivo tumour-associated clones was not shown.

Genomic DNA was extracted with the QIAamp DNA kit from frozen aliquots of unsorted single-cell suspensions. Tumour samples were surgically resected non-small cell lung cancer tissue. Tissues arrived within 2 hours after resection and were immediately processed into single-cell suspensions. Tissue was mechanically dissociated and enzymatically digested with DNase I, collagenase I and hyaluronidase for 25 to 30 minutes at 37 °C, then filtered and RBC-lysed. In the case of this clone: The antigen this receptor binds is unknown. The input lacks base qualities; no much larger clone sits a single base away.

A two-step multiplex PCR was used to amplify TCR-beta CDR3 regions from genomic DNA, and Illumina-compatible adaptors were added in the second step. TCR-beta immunosequencing was carried out on an Illumina platform through the commercial immunoSEQ service. Per the original workflow: Repertoires were described by productive clonality and by Top 10 Clones, which is the percentage of T-cell templates coming from the ten most frequent sequences. Productive clonality ranged from 0 to 1, with 1 indicating a monoclonal population. Using log10 scatter plots, tumour-associated clones were identified as sequences that made up at least 0.1% of tumour T-cell templates yet were absent from the matched non-adjacent lung. Student's t-tests were used for two-group comparisons, ANOVA was used for stages, and linear regression was used for relationships, with analyses conducted in GraphPad Prism7 and R. TCRdb re-hosts the immuneACCESS table, in-frame sequences only. Its copies lack some clones; in the studies checked, an unresolved V gene accounts for under half of them, and the cause for the rest is not known. For V, J and clone size, that table is used; D and trimming come from the DNA. For this sample there are approximately 15,000 clones; approximately 81% appear just once. The ten largest clones represent more than 9.5% of the sample.

From the cysteine through the phenylalanine, the CDR3 covers 16 amino acids. The sequence is cut down to CDR3 DNA, 48 bases in frame from base 1. CDR1 and CDR2 are read off the germline V gene as SGHTA and FQGNSA. Trimming removed 5 bases from V and 4 bases from J; the gene matches leave 10 bases unexplained. The sequence came from a human donor with non-small cell lung cancer. The specimen was lung tumor tissue. The chain is made from TRBV7-2 and TRBJ2-1; TRBD2 matches 8 bases in the middle. Read as DNA, the sequence is TGTGCCAGCAGCCCACGGACTAGCCGGAGTTACAATGAGCAGTTCTTC. Its protein product is CASSPRTSRSYNEQFF.